The text below deals with one T cell receptor (beta chain). There are 16 residues in the CDR3. Germline values: CDR1 SEHNR, CDR2 FQNEAQ (reference sequence). V shed 6 bases and J 12 bases; nucleotides not matched to a gene: 16. The data were produced by immunoSEQ multiplex PCR, yet TCRdb's version contains in-frame clones alone and is incomplete. The sample includes roughly 1 million clones, around 82% of them seen just once. This entry comes from a study of shared clonotypes between healthy human individuals. Sequenced input: memory CD4+ T cells from PBMCs. This sample's subset: CD45RA-negative fraction. The chain combines TRBV7-9 with TRBJ2-7; 14 bases agree with TRBD2. The sequence was collected from a man between 18 and 35 years old in good health. Some clones in this sample may be carry-over from other donors' samples. CDR3 loop: CASSRATGLAGVWPYF. Written as DNA, the CDR3 is TGTGCCAGCAGTCGCGCCACGGGACTAGCGGGAGTATGGCCGTACTTC. Full variable domain (rest looked up from reference TRBV7-9 and TRBJ2-7): DTGVSQNPRHKITKRGQNVTFRCDPISEHNRLYWYRQTLGQGPEFLTYFQNEAQLEKSRLLSDRFSAERPKGSFSTLEIQRTEQGDSAMYLCASSRATGLAGVWPYFGPGTRLTVT.